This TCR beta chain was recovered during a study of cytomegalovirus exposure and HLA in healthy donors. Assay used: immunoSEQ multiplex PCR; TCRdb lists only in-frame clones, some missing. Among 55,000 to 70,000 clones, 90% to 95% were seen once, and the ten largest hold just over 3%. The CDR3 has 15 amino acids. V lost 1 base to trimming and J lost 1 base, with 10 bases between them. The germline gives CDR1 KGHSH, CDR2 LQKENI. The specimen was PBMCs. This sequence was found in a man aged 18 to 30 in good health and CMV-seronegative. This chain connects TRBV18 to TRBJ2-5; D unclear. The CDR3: CASSPRAGPQETQYF. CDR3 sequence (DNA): TGTGCCAGCTCACCACGTGCTGGCCCCCAAGAGACCCAGTACTTC. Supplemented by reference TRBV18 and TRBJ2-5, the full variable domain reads NAGVMQNPRHLVRRRGQEARLRCSPMKGHSHVYWYRQLPEEGLKFMVYLQKENIIDESGMPKERFSAEFPKEGPSILRIQQVVRGDSAAYFCASSPRAGPQETQYFGPGTRLLVL.